The 19 T cell receptor beta chains listed next were all sequenced from one sample in a study of regulatory T cells in long-lasting Graves disease. Construction of TCR beta libraries relied on iRepertoire HTBI primers and on Arm-PCR targeting CDR3 regions. TCRdb independently ran MiXCR on the multiplex PCR reads; one entry per CDR3 protein. Of a few hundred thousand distinct CDR3 sequences detected, around a fifth appear once; the ten largest clones hold about an eighth. Time point noted: persistent/refractory GD, antithyroid drugs over 5 years with positive TRAb. Generation of the TCR library employed RNA extracted from PBMCs. The source material was peripheral blood mononuclear cells (PBMCs), sampled when the disease was refractory, from a patient treated with antithyroid drugs. The source of these receptors is a female donor with Graves disease.

This clonotype was seen many times. The chain recombines TRBV12-3 or TRBV12-4 with TRBJ2-5; TRBD1 is a possible D gene (5 bases). This CDR3 has 16 amino acids. V was clipped by 2 bases and J by 5 bases, with 18 bases between them. The CDR3 is CASSLSIRGAGETQYF. DNA of the CDR3: TGTGCCAGCAGTTTATCGATAAGGGGTGCTGGGGAGACCCAGTACTTC.

Notes on this clonotype: This could be a read error, since a much larger clone is one nucleotide away. The genes are TRBV6-2 or TRBV6-3 and TRBJ1-1; 8 bases match TRBD1. CDR1 MNHEY and CDR2 SVGEGT come from the germline V gene. Unmatched junction bases numbered 12, after V lost 4 bases and J lost 2 bases. The CDR3 covers 17 residues. The CDR3 DNA follows: TGTGCCAGCAGTTGCTCCCCAACGGACAGGGTCAACACTGAAGCTTTCTTT. Amino acids: CASSCSPTDRVNTEAFF.

This clonotype has just a few counts. This sequence joins TRBV5-6 and TRBJ1-6; 7 nucleotides agree with TRBD1. The CDR3 loop spans 16 amino acids. Losses at the gene ends were 4 bases for V and 7 bases for J; bases not matched to a gene: 11. Germline assignment: CDR1 SGHDT and CDR2 YYEEEE. CDR3 nucleotide sequence: TGTGCCAGCAGCGACCTCCATGACAGGGCAAATTCACCCCTCCACTTT. This encodes CASSDLHDRANSPLHF.

About this clonotype itself: A read error is possible here, since a much larger clone lies one base away. The chain has TRBV28 and TRBJ2-4, with a possible D match to TRBD1 (5 bases). Germline-derived CDR1 and CDR2 are MDHEN and SYDVKM. This CDR3 contains 15 residues. The CDR3 region has the DNA TGTGCCAGCAGTTTGAAGGGGATAGCCAAAAACATTCGGTACTTC. Protein: CASSLKGIAKNIRYF.

There are many counts of this clonotype. V is TRBV28 and J is TRBJ2-2; TRBD2 matches 11 bases. After removal of 7 bases from V and 6 bases from J, the junction contained 7 bases not matched to a gene. The CDR3 is made up of 15 amino acids. CDR1 is MDHEN, CDR2 SYDVKM, per germline. Here the CDR3 reads CASIIAGGPPGELFF. DNA for the CDR3: TGTGCCAGCATAATAGCGGGAGGGCCGCCCGGGGAGCTGTTTTTT.

The CDR3, as DNA: TGCGCCAGCAGCCGGGACCCCCGAGCTAACTATGGCTACACCTTC. Its protein is CASSRDPRANYGYTF. This chain joins TRBV4-3 and TRBJ1-2; possible D gene TRBD1, 5 bases. Germline CDR1 reads LGHNA; CDR2 reads YSLEER. The CDR3 is made up of 15 amino acids. Trimming took off 4 bases at V and 0 bases at J, with 12 bases between the two ends.

Only a few counts were recorded for this clonotype. The chain employs TRBV19 and TRBJ1-4; no clear D gene. The CDR3 spans 15 residues. Germline CDR1 is LNHDA and CDR2 is SQIVND (reference sequence). V was shortened by 9 bases and J by 0 bases, with 14 bases between the two germline ends. CDR3 coding DNA: TGTGCCAGCACCGTCAGCAGTGCAACTAATGAAAAACTGTTTTTT. Protein sequence: CASTVSSATNEKLFF.

The chain carries TRBV7-3 and TRBJ2-2; D is undetermined. The V end was cut by 2 bases, the J end by 6 bases, with 7 bases between. Per the germline V gene, CDR1 is SGHTA and CDR2 is FQGTGA. The CDR3 spans 13 residues. The CDR3 nucleotides are TGTGCCAGCAGCTTATTAGATGCCGGGGAGCTGTTTTTT. This gives the protein CASSLLDAGELFF.

The rearrangement links TRBV6-2 or TRBV6-3 to TRBJ2-7, with 9 nucleotides matching TRBD1. Germline CDR1 and CDR2: MNHEY and SVGEGT. This CDR3 contains 14 residues. Trimming took 2 bases from V and 6 from J; bases not matched to a gene: 5. The CDR3 protein is CASSYGTGPFEQYF. CDR3 DNA sequence: TGTGCCAGCAGTTACGGGACAGGGCCCTTCGAGCAGTACTTC.

The rearrangement uses TRBV12-3 or TRBV12-4 and TRBJ2-3; possibly TRBD1 or TRBD2 for D (7 bases each). V shed 6 bases and J shed 1 base, with 20 bases lying between them. The CDR3 has 17 residues. CDR3 in amino acids: CASSIFKTGRGTDTQYF. The CDR3 coding sequence is TGTGCCAGCAGCATTTTTAAGACAGGGAGGGGCACAGATACGCAGTATTTT.

There are a few counts of this clonotype. The CDR3 DNA follows: TGCGCCAGCAGCTTTGTCCCGGGACAGGGGCCAGGGGCTGAAGCTTTCTTT. This gives the protein CASSFVPGQGPGAEAFF. J is TRBJ1-1 and V is TRBV5-1; 10 nucleotides agree with TRBD1. V lost 2 bases and J lost 6; bases outside the gene matches: 13. CDR1 is SGHRS and CDR2 is YFSETQ in the germline V gene. The length of the CDR3 is 17 residues.

The sample holds many counts of this clonotype. The chain couples TRBV28 to TRBJ1-2; no reliable D call. CDR1 is MDHEN and CDR2 is SYDVKM in the germline V gene. The germline V and J ends were trimmed by 4 bases and 8 bases, with 11 bases remaining between them. The length of the CDR3 is 12 residues. Here the CDR3 DNA reads TGTGCCAGCAGTTCAGGCGGTGGGGGCTACACCTTC. Its translation is CASSSGGGGYTF.

The chain employs TRBV29-1 and TRBJ2-2; 7 nucleotides match TRBD1. The CDR3 runs 12 residues. CDR1 is SQVTM and CDR2 is ANQGSEA in the germline V gene. V lost 7 bases to trimming and J lost 7 bases; unmatched junction nucleotides: 6. CDR3 in amino acids: CSGRQGDGELFF. The DNA for the CDR3 is TGCAGCGGTAGACAGGGTGACGGGGAGCTGTTTTTT.

This clonotype was seen ten or more times. The chain joins TRBV7-2 to TRBJ2-7, with a tentative D call TRBD1 (6 bases). CDR1 is SGHTA and CDR2 is FQGNSA in the germline V gene. The CDR3 sequence is 16 residues long. V was trimmed by 1 base and J by 5 bases, leaving 18 bases between them. The CDR3 DNA follows: TGTGCCAGCAGCTTAGGGCCAGGGCAGGGGTACAACGAGCAGTACTTC. It translates to CASSLGPGQGYNEQYF.

The genes are TRBV28 and TRBJ1-6, with TRBD1 matching 9 bases. CDR1 and CDR2 (germline): MDHEN, SYDVKM. With V trimmed by 6 bases and J by 9 bases, 6 bases remained unmatched. The CDR3 loop spans 14 amino acids. The CDR3 protein is CASSTGTGFSPLHF. The CDR3 DNA sequence: TGTGCCAGCAGCACCGGGACAGGGTTTTCACCCCTCCACTTT.

This clonotype was seen just once. Likely a read error: the CDR3 ends without its conserved phenylalanine or tryptophan. The DNA for the CDR3 is TGTGCCACCAGTGATAACGACAGGGGGCACCTTAGCAATCAGCCCCAGCATTCT. Translating it yields CATSDNDRGHLSNQPQHS. J is TRBJ1-5 and V is TRBV24-1; 10 bases map to TRBD1. Germline-derived CDR1 and CDR2 are KGHDR and SFDVKD. The J segment lost 0 bases and the V segment lost 3 bases, leaving 7 bases of the junction unmatched. CDR3 length: 18 residues.

This clonotype has only a few counts. This chain joins TRBV3-1 and TRBJ2-7; D uncertain. CDR3 length: 12 residues. Germline CDR1 LGHDT, CDR2 YNNKEL (reference sequence). Trimming took off 4 bases at V and 3 bases at J, with 7 bases between the two ends. In DNA, the CDR3 is TGTGCCAGCAGCCGGGAAGGCTACGAGCAGTACTTC. Its protein product is CASSREGYEQYF.

The rearrangement links TRBV20-1 to TRBJ1-1, with TRBD1 as a possible D gene (6 bases). The CDR3 has 13 amino acids. The germline gives CDR1 DFQATT, CDR2 SNEGSKA (reference sequence). The V and J ends lost 8 bases and 1 base respectively, with 14 bases between them. The DNA for the CDR3 is TGCAGTCCGCTACAGGGCGGGAACACTGAAGCTTTCTTT. This sequence encodes CSPLQGGNTEAFF.

This chain connects TRBV29-1 to TRBJ2-5; TRBD1 aligns across 10 bases. The CDR3 covers 13 residues. The germline gives CDR1 SQVTM, CDR2 ANQGSEA. After removal of 5 bases from V and 3 bases from J, the junction contained 3 bases not matched to a gene. This chain's CDR3 is CSVSTGGEETQYF. In DNA form, the CDR3 reads TGCAGCGTTTCGACAGGGGGCGAAGAGACCCAGTACTTC.